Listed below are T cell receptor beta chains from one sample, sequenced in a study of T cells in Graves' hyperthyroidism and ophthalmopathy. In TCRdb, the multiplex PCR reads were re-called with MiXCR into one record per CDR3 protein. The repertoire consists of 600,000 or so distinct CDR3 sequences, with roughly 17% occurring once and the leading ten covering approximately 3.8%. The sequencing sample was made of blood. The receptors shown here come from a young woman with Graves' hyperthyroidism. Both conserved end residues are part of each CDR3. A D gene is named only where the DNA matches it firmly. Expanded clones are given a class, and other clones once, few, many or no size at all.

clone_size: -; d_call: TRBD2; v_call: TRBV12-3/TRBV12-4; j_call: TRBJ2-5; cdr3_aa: CASSFSGETQHF; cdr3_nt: TGTGCCAGCAGTTTCAGCGGGGAGACCCAGCACTTC
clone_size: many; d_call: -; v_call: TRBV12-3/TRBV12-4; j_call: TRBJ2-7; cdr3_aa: CASGGGVHEQYF; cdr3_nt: TGTGCCAGCGGTGGGGGAGTCCACGAGCAGTACTTC
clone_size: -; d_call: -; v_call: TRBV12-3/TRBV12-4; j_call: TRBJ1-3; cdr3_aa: CASSFRMAVADRHSGNTIYF; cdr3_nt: TGTGCCAGCAGTTTTCGAATGGCGGTGGCCGACAGACACTCTGGAAACACCATATATTTT
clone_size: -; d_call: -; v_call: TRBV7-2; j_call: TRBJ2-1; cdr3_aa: CASMVRDKSYNEQFF; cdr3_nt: TGTGCCAGCATGGTCCGGGACAAGTCCTACAATGAGCAGTTCTTC
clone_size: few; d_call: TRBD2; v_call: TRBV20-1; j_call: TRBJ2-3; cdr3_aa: CSARSGSFEDTQYF; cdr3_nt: TGCAGTGCCAGGAGCGGGAGCTTTGAAGATACGCAGTATTTT
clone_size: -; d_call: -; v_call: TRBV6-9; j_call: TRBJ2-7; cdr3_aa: CASSYRGLFREQYF; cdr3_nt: TGTGCCAGCAGTTATAGGGGTTTGTTTCGCGAGCAGTACTTC
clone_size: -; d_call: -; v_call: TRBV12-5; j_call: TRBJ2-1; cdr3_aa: CASGLVSRDNEQFF; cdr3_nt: TGTGCTAGTGGTTTGGTGTCCAGAGACAATGAGCAGTTCTTC
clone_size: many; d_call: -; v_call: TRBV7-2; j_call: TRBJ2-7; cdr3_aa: CASSDGLRRSYEQYF; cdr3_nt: TGTGCCAGCAGCGATGGACTCCGAAGAAGCTACGAGCAGTACTTC
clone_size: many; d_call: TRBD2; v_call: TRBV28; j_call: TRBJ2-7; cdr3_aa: CASSRLAGVYEQYF; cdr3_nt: TGTGCCAGCAGTCGACTAGCGGGAGTTTACGAGCAGTACTTC
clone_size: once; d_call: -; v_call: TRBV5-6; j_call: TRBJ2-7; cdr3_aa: CASSRRTEDYEQYF; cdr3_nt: TGTGCCAGCAGCCGCCGGACGGAGGACTACGAGCAGTACTTC
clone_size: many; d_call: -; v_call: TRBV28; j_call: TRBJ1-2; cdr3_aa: CASSPTQTYGYTF; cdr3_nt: TGTGCCAGCAGCCCCACCCAAACCTATGGCTACACCTTC
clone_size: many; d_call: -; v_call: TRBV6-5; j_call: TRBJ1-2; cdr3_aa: CASSYDGSYGYTF; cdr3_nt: TGTGCCAGCAGTTACGACGGCTCCTATGGCTACACCTTC
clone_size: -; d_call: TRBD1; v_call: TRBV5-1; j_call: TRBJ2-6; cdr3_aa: CASSGDSRSGANVLTF; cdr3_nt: TGCGCCAGCAGCGGGGACAGCCGCTCTGGGGCCAACGTCCTGACTTTC
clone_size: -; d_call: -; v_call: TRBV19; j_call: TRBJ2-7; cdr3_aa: CASMNPRSPPYEQYF; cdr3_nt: TGTGCCAGTATGAACCCTAGGAGTCCTCCCTACGAGCAGTACTTC
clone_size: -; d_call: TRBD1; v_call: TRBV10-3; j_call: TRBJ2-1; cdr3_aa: CAISGGQGLSYNEQFF; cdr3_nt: TGTGCCATCAGTGGGGGACAGGGCCTCTCCTACAATGAGCAGTTCTTC
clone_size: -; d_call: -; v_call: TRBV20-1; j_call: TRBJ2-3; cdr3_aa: CSASSGPLSTDTQYF; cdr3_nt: TGCAGTGCTAGTTCCGGACCCTTGAGCACAGATACGCAGTATTTT
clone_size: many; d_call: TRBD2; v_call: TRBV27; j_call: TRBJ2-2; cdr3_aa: CASSLASGRALVGELFF; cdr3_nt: TGTGCCAGCAGTTTGGCTAGCGGGAGGGCATTGGTCGGGGAGCTGTTTTTT
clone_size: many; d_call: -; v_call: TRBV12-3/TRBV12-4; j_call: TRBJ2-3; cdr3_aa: CASSPPGTSSTDTQYF; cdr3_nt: TGTGCCAGCAGTCCTCCCGGGACTTCTAGCACAGATACGCAGTATTTT
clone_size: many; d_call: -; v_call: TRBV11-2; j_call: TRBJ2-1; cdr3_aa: CASSLMREQFF; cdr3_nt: TGTGCCAGCAGCTTGATGCGTGAGCAGTTCTTC
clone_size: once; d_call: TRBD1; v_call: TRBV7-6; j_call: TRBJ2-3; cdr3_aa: CASSTQGTGSFAQYF; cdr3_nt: TGTGCCAGCAGCACCCAGGGGACAGGGAGTTTTGCGCAGTATTTT
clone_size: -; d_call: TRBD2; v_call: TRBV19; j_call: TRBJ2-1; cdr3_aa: CASSPGDYRAYNEQFF; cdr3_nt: TGTGCCAGTAGTCCCGGGGACTACCGCGCGTACAATGAGCAGTTCTTC
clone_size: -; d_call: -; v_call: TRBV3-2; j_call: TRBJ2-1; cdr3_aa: CASSQDPPRVQFF; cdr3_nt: TGTGCCAGCAGCCAAGATCCCCCCCGCGTGCAGTTCTTC
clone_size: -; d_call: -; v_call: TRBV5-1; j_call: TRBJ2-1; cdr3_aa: CASSFGEIPYNEQFF; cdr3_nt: TGCGCCAGCAGCTTCGGAGAGATTCCCTACAATGAGCAGTTCTTC
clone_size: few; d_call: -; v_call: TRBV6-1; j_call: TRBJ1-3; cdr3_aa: CASRRDSYSGNTIYF; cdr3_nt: TGTGCCAGCAGGAGAGACAGCTACTCTGGAAACACCATATATTTT
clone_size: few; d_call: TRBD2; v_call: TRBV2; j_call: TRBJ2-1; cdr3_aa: CASSGPSGRAFSYNEQFF; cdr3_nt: TGTGCCAGCAGCGGACCCAGCGGGAGGGCCTTTTCCTACAATGAGCAGTTCTTC
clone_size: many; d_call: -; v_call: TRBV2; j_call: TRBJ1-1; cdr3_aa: CASILQVEAFF; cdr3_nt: TGTGCCAGCATCTTGCAGGTGGAAGCTTTCTTT
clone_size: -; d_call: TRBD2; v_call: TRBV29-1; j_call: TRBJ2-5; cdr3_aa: CSVDPSGREETQYF; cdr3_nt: TGCAGCGTTGACCCTAGCGGGAGGGAGGAGACCCAGTACTTC
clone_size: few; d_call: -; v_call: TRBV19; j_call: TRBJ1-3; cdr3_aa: CASTYLDGSGNTIYF; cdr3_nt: TGTGCCAGTACCTACCTCGACGGCTCTGGAAACACCATATATTTT
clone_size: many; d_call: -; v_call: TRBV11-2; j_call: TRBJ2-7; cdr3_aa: CASSQNRDYEQYF; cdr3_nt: TGTGCCAGCAGCCAAAACAGGGACTACGAGCAGTACTTC
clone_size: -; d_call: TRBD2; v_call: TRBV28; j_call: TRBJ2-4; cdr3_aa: CASSHGTSGIAKNIQYF; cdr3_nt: TGTGCCAGCAGCCACGGGACTAGCGGGATAGCCAAAAACATTCAGTACTTC
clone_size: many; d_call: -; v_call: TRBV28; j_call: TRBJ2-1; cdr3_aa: CASVTTSYNEQFF; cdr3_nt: TGTGCCAGCGTGACTACCTCCTACAATGAGCAGTTCTTC
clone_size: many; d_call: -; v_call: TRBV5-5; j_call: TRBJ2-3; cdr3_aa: CASSYPGGNTQYF; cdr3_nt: TGTGCCAGCAGCTACCCAGGCGGGAATACGCAGTATTTT
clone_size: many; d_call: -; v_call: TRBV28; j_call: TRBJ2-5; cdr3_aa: CASSFGRTQYF; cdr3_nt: TGTGCCAGCAGTTTCGGGAGGACCCAGTACTTC
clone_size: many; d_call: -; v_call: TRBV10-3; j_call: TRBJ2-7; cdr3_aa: CAISVDRDSYEQYF; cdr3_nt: TGTGCCATCAGTGTGGACCGCGACTCCTACGAGCAGTACTTC
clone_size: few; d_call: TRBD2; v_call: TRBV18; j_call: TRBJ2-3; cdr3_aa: CASSPSGREGLTQYF; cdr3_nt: TGTGCCAGCTCGCCGTCGGGGCGGGAGGGCCTTACGCAGTATTTT
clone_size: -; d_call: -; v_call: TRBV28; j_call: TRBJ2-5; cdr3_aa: CAGTEPWDLKRETQYF; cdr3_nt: TGTGCCGGCACCGAACCTTGGGACCTTAAGAGGGAGACCCAGTACTTC
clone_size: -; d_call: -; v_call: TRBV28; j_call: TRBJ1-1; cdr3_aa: CASIANTEAFF; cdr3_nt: TGTGCCAGCATCGCTAACACTGAAGCTTTCTTT
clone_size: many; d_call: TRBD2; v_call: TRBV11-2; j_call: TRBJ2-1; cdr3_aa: CASSAPSGILNEQFF; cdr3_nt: TGTGCCAGCAGCGCCCCTAGCGGGATCTTAAATGAGCAGTTCTTC
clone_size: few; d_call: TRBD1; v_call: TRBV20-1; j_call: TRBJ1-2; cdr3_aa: CSARLGQGAYGYTF; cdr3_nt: TGCAGTGCTAGGCTCGGGCAGGGGGCGTATGGCTACACCTTC
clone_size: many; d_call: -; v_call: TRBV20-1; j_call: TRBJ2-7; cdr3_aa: CSLDKQASYEQYF; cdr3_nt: TGCAGTCTCGACAAGCAGGCCTCCTACGAGCAGTACTTC
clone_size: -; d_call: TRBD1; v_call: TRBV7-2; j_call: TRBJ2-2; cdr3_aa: CASSSGTGRTGELFF; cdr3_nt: TGTGCCAGCAGCTCCGGGACAGGGCGGACCGGGGAGCTGTTTTTT